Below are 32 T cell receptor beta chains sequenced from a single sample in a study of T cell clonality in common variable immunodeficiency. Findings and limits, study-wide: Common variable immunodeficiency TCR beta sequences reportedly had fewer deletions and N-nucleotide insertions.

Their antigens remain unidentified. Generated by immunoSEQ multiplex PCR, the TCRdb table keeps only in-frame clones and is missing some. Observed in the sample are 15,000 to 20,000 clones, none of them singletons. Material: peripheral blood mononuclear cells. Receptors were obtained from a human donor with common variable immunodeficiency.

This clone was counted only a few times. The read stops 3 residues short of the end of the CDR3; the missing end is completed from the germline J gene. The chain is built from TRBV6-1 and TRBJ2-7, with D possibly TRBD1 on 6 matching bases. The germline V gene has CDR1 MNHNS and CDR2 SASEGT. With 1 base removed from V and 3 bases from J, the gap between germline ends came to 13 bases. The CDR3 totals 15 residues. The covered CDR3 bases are TGTGCCAGCAGTGAAGTCCCGGACAGTAACTACGAG. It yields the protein CASSEVPDSNYE. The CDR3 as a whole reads CASSEVPDSNYEQYF.

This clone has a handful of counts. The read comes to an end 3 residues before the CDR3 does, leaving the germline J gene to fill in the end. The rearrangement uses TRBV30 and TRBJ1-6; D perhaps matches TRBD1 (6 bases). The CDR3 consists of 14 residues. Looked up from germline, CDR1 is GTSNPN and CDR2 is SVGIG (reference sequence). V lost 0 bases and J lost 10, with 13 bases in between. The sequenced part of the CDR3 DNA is TGTGCCTGGAGTGTACGTGCAGGGGACTCACCC. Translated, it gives CAWSVRAGDSP. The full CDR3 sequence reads CAWSVRAGDSPLHF.

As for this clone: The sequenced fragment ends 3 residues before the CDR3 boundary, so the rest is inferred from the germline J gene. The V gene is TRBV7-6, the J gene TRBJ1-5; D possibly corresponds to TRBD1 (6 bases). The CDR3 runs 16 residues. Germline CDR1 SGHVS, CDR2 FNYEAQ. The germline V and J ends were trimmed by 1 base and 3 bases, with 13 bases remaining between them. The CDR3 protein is CASSLGAQGPNQPQHF. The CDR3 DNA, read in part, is TGTGCCAGCAGCTTAGGGGCACAGGGTCCCAATCAGCCC.

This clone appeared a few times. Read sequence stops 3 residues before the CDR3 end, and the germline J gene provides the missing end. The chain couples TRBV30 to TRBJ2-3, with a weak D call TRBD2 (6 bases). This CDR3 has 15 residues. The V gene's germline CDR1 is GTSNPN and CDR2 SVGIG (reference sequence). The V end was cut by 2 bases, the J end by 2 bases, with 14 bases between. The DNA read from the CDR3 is TGTGCCTGGAGTCTGACTAGGACCTACACAGATACG. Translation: CAWSLTRTYTDT. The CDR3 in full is CAWSLTRTYTDTQYF.

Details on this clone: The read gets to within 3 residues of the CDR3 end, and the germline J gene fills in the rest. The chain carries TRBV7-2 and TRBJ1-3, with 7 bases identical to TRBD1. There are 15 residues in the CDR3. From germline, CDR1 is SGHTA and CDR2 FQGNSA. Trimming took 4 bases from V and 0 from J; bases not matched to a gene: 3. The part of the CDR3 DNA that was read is TGTGCCAGCAGCTCGACAGGGACCTCTGGAAACACC. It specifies CASSSTGTSGNT. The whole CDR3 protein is CASSSTGTSGNTIYF. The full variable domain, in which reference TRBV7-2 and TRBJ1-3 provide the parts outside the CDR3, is GAGVSQSPSNKVTEKGKDVELRCDPISGHTALYWYRQSLGQGLEFLIYFQGNSAPDKSGLPSDRFSAERTGGSVSTLTIQRTQQEDSAVYLCASSSTGTSGNTIYFGEGSWLTVV.

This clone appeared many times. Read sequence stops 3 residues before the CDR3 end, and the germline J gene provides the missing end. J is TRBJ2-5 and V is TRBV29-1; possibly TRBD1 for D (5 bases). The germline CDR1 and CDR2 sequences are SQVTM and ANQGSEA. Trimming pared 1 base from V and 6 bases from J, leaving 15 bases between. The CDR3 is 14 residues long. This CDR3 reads CSVEGQGIMKTQYF. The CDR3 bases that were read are TGCAGCGTTGAAGGCCAGGGAATCATGAAGACC.

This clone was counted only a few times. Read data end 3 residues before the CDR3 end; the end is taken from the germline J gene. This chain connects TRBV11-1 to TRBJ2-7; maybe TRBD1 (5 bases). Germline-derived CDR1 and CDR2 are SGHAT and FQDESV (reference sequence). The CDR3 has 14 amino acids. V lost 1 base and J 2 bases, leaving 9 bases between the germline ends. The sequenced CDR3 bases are TGTGCCAGCAGCTTAGGGGGCGTGACCTACGAG. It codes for CASSLGGVTYE. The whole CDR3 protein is CASSLGGVTYEQYF. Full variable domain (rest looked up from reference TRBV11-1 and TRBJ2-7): EAEVAQSPRYKITEKSQAVAFWCDPISGHATLYWYRQILGQGPELLVQFQDESVVDDSQLPKDRFSAERLKGVDSTLKIQPAELGDSAMYLCASSLGGVTYEQYFGPGTRLTVT.

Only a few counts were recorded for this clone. The CDR3 bases that were read are TGTGCCAGCAGCTTACCACCGGACAGGGCCGAGTTACACACC. Translated: CASSLPPDRAELHT. The CDR3 as a whole reads CASSLPPDRAELHTIYF. The rearrangement links TRBV7-6 to TRBJ1-3, with 8 bases aligning to TRBD1. The read is 3 residues too short to cover the CDR3 end, so that end is filled in from the germline J gene. The CDR3 covers 17 residues. Germline V CDR1 and CDR2: SGHVS, FNYEAQ. V gave up 2 bases and J gave up 8 bases; unmatched junction bases: 14.

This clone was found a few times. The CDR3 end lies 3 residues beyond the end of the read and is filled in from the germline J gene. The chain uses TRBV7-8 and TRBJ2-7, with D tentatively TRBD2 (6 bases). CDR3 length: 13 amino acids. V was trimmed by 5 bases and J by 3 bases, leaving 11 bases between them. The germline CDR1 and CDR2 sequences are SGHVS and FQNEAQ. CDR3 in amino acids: CASSPREYYEQYF. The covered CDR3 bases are TGTGCCAGCAGCCCGCGGGAATACTACGAG.

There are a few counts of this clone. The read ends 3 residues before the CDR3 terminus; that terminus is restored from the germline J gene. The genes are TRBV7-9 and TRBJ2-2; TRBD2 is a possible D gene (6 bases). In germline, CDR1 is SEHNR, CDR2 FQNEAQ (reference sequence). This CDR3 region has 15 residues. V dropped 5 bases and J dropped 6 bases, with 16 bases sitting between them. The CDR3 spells CASSPRDSAPGELFF. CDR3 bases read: TGTGCCAGCAGCCCCCGGGACTCCGCCCCCGGGGAG.

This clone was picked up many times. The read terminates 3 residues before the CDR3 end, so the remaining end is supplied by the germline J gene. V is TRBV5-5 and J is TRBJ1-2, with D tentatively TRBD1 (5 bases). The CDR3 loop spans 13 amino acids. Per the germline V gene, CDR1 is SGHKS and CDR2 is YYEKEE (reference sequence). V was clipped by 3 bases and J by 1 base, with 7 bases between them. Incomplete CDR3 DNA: TGTGCCAGCAGCTCCGGACATAACTATGGC. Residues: CASSSGHNYG. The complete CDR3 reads CASSSGHNYGYTF.

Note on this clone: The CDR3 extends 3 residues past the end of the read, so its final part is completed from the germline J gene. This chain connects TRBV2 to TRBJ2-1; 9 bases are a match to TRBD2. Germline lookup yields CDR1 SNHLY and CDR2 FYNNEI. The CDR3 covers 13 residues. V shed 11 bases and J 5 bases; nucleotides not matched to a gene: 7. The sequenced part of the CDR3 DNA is TGTGCCTGCCAGGGACTAGCTAACAATGAG. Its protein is CACQGLANNE. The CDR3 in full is CACQGLANNEQFF.

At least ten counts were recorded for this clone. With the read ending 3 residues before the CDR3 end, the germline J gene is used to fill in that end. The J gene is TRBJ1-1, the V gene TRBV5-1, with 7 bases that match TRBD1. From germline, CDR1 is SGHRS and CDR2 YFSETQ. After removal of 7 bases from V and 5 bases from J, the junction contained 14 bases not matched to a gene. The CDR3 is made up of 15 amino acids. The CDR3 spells CASLATVTGKTEAFF. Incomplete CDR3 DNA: TGCGCCAGCCTCGCAACCGTGACAGGGAAGACTGAA.

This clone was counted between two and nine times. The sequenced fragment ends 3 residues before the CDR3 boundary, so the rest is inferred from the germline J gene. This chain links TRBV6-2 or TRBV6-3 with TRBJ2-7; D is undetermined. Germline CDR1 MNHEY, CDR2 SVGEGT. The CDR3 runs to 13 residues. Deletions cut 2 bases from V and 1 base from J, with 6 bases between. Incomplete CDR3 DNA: TGTGCCAGCAGTTACGCGGAATCCTACGAG. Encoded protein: CASSYAESYE. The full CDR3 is CASSYAESYEQYF.

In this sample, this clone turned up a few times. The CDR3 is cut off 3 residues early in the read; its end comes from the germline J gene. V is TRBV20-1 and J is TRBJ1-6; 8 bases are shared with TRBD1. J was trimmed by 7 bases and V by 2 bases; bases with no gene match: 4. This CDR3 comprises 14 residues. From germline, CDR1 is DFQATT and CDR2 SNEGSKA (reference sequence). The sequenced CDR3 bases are TGCAGTGCTAGACTACAGGGGGGCAATTCACCC. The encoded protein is CSARLQGGNSP. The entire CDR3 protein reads CSARLQGGNSPLHF.

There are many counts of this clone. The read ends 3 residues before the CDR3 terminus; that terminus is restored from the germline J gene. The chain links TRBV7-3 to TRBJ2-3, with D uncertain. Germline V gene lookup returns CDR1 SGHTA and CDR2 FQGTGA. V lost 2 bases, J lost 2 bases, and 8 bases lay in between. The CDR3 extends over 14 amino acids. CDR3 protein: CASSLGHSTDTQYF. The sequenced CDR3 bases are TGTGCCAGCAGCTTAGGGCATTCCACAGATACG.

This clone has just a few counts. The CDR3 loop is CASSRSEGTEAFF. Partial CDR3 DNA: TGTGCCAGCAGCCGATCGGAGGGCACTGAA. This chain connects TRBV7-6 to TRBJ1-1; D gene unclear. The CDR3 extends 3 residues past the end of the read, so its final part is completed from the germline J gene. V was pared by 5 bases and J by 4 bases, with 11 bases between. Germline V CDR1 and CDR2: SGHVS, FNYEAQ. This CDR3 has 13 amino acids.

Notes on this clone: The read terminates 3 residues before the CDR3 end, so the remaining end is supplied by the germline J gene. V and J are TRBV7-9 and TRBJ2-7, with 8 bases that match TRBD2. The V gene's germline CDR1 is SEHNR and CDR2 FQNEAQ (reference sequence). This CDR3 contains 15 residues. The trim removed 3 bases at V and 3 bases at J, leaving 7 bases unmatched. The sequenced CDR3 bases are TGTGCCAGCAGCTTGGGGGTCAGCGGGGGCTACGAG. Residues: CASSLGVSGGYE. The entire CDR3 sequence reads CASSLGVSGGYEQYF.

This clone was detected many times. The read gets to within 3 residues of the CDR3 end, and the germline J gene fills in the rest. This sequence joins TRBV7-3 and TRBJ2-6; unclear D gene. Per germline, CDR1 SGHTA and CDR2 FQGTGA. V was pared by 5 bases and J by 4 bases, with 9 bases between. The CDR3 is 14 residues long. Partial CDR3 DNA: TGTGCCAGCAGCCCCGTTTTAGGGGCCAACGTC. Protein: CASSPVLGANV. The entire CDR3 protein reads CASSPVLGANVLTF.

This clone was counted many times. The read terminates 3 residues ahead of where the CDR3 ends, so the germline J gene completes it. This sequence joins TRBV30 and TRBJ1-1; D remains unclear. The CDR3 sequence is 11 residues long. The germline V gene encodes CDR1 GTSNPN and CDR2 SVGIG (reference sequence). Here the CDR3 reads CAWSVLIEAFF. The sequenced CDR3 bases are TGTGCCTGGAGTGTATTAATAGAA.

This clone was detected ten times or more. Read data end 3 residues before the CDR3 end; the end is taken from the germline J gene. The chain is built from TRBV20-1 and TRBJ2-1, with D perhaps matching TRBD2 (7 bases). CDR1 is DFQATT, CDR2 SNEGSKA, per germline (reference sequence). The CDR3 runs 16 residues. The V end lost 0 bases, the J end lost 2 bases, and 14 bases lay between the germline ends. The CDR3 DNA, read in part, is TGCAGTGCTAGAGATAATACAGGGAGGGCCTACAATGAG. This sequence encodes CSARDNTGRAYNE. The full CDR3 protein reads CSARDNTGRAYNEQFF.

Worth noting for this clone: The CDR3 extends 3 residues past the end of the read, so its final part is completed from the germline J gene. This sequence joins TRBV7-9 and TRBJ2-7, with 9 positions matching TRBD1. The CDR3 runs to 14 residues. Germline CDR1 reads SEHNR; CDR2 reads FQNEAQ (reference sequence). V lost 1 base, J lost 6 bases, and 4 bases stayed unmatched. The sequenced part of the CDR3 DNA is TGTGCCAGCAGCTTAGGGGGACAGGGCCCCGAG. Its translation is CASSLGGQGPE. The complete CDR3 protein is CASSLGGQGPEQYF. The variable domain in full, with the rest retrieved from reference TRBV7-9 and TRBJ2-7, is DTGVSQNPRHKITKRGQNVTFRCDPISEHNRLYWYRQTLGQGPEFLTYFQNEAQLEKSRLLSDRFSAERPKGSFSTLEIQRTEQGDSAMYLCASSLGGQGPEQYFGPGTRLTVT.

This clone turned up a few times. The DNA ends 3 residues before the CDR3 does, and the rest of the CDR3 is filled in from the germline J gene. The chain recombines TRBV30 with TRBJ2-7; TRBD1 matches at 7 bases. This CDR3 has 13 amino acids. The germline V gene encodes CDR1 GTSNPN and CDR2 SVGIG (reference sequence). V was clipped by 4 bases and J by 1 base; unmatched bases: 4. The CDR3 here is CAWMGQTSYEQYF. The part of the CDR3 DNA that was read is TGTGCCTGGATGGGACAGACGTCCTACGAG.

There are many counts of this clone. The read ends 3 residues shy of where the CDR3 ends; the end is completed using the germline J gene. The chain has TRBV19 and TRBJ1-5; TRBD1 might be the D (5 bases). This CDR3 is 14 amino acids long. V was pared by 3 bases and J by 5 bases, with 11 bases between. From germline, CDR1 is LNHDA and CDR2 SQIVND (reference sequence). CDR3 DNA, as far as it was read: TGTGCCAGTAGTATTAAGGGGAGCTATCAGCCC. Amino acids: CASSIKGSYQP. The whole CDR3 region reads CASSIKGSYQPQHF.

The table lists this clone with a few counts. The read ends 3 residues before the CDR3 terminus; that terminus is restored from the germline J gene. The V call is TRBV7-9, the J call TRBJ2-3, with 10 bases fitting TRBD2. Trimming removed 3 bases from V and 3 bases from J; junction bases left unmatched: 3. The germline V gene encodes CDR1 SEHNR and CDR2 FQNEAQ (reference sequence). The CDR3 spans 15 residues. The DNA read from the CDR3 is TGTGCCAGCAGCTTCTGGACTAGCGGAACAGATACG. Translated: CASSFWTSGTDT. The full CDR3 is CASSFWTSGTDTQYF.

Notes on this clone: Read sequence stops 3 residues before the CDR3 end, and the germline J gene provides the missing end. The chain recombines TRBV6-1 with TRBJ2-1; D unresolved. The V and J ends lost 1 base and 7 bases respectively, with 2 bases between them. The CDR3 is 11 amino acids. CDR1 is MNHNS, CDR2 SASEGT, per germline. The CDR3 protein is CASSEVNEQFF. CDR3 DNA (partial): TGTGCCAGCAGTGAAGTAAATGAG.

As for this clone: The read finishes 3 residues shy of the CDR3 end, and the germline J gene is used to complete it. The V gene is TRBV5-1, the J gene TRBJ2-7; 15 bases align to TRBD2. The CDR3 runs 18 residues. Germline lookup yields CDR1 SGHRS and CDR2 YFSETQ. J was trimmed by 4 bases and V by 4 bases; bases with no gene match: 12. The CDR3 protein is CASSDWTSGRAGSYEQYF. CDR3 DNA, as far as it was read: TGCGCCAGCAGCGATTGGACTAGCGGGAGGGCCGGTTCTTACGAG.

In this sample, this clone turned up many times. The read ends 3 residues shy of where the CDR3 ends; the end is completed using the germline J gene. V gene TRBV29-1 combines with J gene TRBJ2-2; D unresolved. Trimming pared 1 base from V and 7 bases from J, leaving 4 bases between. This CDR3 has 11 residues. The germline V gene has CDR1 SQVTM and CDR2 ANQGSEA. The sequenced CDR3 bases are TGCAGCGTTGAAGGCGTCGGGGAG. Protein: CSVEGVGE. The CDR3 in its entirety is CSVEGVGELFF.

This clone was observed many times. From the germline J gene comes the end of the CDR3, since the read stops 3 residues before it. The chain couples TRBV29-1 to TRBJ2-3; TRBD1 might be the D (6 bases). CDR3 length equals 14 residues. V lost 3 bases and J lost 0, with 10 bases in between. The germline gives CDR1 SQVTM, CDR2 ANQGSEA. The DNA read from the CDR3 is TGCAGCGTTGAGCCGGACAGAAGCACAGATACG. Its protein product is CSVEPDRSTDT. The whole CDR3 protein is CSVEPDRSTDTQYF.

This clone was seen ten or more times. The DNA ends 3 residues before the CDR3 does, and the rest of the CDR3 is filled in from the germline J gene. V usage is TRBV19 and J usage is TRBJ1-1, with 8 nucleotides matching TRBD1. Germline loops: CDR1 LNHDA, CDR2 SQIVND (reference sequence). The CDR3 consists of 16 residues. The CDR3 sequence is CASSIIPGQVFPEAFF. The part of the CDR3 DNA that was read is TGTGCCAGTAGTATTATACCGGGACAGGTGTTTCCAGAA.

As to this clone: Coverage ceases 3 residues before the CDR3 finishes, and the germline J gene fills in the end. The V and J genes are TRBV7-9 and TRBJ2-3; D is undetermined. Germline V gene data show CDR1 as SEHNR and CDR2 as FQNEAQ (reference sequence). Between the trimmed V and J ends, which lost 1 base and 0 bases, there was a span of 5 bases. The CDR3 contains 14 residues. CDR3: CASSLVESTDTQYF. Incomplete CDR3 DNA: TGTGCCAGCAGCTTAGTAGAGAGCACAGATACG.

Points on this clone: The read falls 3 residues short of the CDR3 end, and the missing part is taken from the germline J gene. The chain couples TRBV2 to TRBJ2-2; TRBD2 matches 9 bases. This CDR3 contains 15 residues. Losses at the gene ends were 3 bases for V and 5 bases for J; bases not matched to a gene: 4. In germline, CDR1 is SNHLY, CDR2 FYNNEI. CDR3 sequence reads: CASSELAGGTGELFF. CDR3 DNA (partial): TGTGCCAGCAGTGAGCTCGCGGGGGGGACCGGGGAG.